The next 2 T cell receptor beta chains were all read from a single sample in a study of blood T cell repertoires in COVID-19. The data were produced by immunoSEQ multiplex PCR, yet TCRdb's version contains in-frame clones alone and is incomplete. The repertoire holds roughly 250,000 clones, with around 87% as singletons. Sequencing input: peripheral blood. The receptors originated from a woman aged 45-65 years with acute or convalescent COVID-19.

The V call is TRBV27, the J call TRBJ2-7, with 7 bases identical to TRBD1. The germline gives CDR1 MNHEY, CDR2 SMNVEV (reference sequence). The V segment lost 2 bases and the J segment 3 bases; nucleotides outside the gene matches: 19. The length of the CDR3 is 19 residues. This CDR3 is CASSLRGQRFRGWGYEQYF. Here the CDR3 DNA reads TGTGCCAGCAGTTTAAGGGGACAGAGATTTAGAGGGTGGGGCTACGAGCAGTACTTC.

A remark on this clone: Mismatch with germline at one junction end may stem from a read error. V gene TRBV25-1 combines with J gene TRBJ2-3; 8 positions agree with TRBD2. The V gene's germline CDR1 is MGHDK and CDR2 SYGVNS. This CDR3 region has 13 residues. The CDR3 spells CASSDLAGLGLIF. The CDR3, as DNA: TGTGCCAGCAGTGATCTCGCGGGACTAGGGTTAATATTT.